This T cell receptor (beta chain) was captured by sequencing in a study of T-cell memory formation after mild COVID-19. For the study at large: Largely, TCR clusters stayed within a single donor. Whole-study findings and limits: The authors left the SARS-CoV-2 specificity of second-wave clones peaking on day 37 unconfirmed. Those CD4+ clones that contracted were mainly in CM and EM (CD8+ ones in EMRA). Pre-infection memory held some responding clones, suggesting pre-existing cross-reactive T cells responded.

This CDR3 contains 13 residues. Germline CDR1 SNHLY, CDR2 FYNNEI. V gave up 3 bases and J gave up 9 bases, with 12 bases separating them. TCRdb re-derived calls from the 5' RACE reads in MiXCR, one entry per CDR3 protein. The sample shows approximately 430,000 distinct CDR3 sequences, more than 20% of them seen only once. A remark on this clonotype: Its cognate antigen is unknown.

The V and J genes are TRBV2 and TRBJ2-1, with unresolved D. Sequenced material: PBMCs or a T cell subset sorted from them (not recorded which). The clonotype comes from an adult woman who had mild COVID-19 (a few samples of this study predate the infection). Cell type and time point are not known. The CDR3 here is CASSDPILSEQFF. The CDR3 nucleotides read TGTGCCAGCAGTGACCCCATTCTTAGTGAGCAGTTCTTC. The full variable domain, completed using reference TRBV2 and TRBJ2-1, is EPEVTQTPSHQVTQMGQEVILRCVPISNHLYFYWYRQILGQKVEFLVSFYNNEISEKSEIFDDQFSVERPDGSNFTLKIRSTKLEDSAMYFCASSDPILSEQFFGPGTRLTVL.